Below, one TCR beta chain is given with its context. Its antigen remains unidentified. The data stem from a study of T cell repertoires in cytomegalovirus infection. Per the germline V gene, CDR1 is MNHEY and CDR2 is SMNVEV (reference sequence). V shed 5 bases, J shed 1 base, and the junction held 9 bases outside the gene matches. The CDR3 consists of 17 residues. TCRdb called the reads again in MiXCR, with one record for every CDR3 protein. The data show 700,000 to 900,000 distinct CDR3 sequences, about 29% seen once. Findings and limits, study-wide: Frequencies of public TCR beta families were cumulated, and this identified carriers of CMV plus the relevant HLA. Across the ex vivo response, the dominant clonotypes were HLA-C-restricted CMV-specific TCR beta clonotypes.

The rearrangement joins TRBV27 to TRBJ2-3; 10 bases fit TRBD2. This specimen consisted of cultured CD8+ T cells from PBMCs, obtained from culture after CMV antigen stimulation. This TCR derives from a human donor in good health (CMV status not recorded). Some clones in this sample may be carry-over from other donors' samples. The CDR3: CASSTISGLAGTDTQYF. CDR3 nucleotide sequence: TGTGCCAGCAGTACTATTTCCGGACTAGCGGGCACAGATACGCAGTATTTT.